This TCR beta chain is from a study of neurological immune-mediated disorders. It was by 5'RACE with 10-nucleotide random UMIs that the cDNA was made. TCRdb redid the calling of the 5' RACE reads with MiXCR, one entry per CDR3 protein. Altogether about 49,000 distinct CDR3 sequences are present, 9% to 10% being singletons, with the ten largest covering 1.5% to 2%. The table lists this clonotype with many counts. As yet, its antigen is unknown. Whole-study findings and limits: Patients with HTLV-1-associated myelopathy had the highest level of TCR clonal expansion, whereas patients with multiple sclerosis had the lowest level, falling beneath the level found in healthy controls.

Time point given: longitudinal time-point 1 (baseline). The sequence was collected from a woman between 40 and 55 years old in good health. The sequenced sample was PBMCs.

For the CDR3, the DNA is TGCAGTGCTAGAGATCTTGACGGAAACACCATATATTTT. Its protein is CSARDLDGNTIYF. The chain joins TRBV20-1 to TRBJ1-3; no reliable D call. This CDR3 has 13 residues. The germline gives CDR1 DFQATT, CDR2 SNEGSKA (reference sequence). V shed 0 bases and J shed 4 bases, with 7 bases lying between them.